This TCR beta chain came from a study of cytomegalovirus exposure and HLA in healthy donors. The CDR3 sequence is 17 residues long. The J segment lost 6 bases and the V segment lost 0 bases, leaving 13 bases of the junction unmatched. CDR1 is SGHRS and CDR2 is YFSETQ in the germline V gene. In the PCR, 60 Vbeta and 13 Jbeta primers were used. Method: immunoSEQ multiplex PCR; TCRdb's copy keeps in-frame clones and lacks some. The top ten clones hold approximately 2.9% of a sample with 55,000 to 70,000 clones, around 64% of them seen once. Regarding the study as a whole: Most TCR sequences were rare, but some public TCRs occurred in many donors. A later look showed TCR association rates differing by HLA locus, highest for DRB1 and lowest for HLA-C.

All the people who gave samples were healthy bone marrow donors. The study sampled nominally healthy donors, though unrecorded immune exposures were likely. Regarding this clone: Its matching antigen is unknown.

The rearrangement links TRBV5-1 to TRBJ1-2; 8 bases are shared with TRBD1. The TCR was taken from a woman aged 50 to 65 in good health and CMV-seronegative. Sequencing was carried out using PBMCs. DNA for the CDR3: TGCGCCAGCAGCTTGGGACAGGGGTGGTCTTTGGATCATGGCTACACCTTC. Its protein product is CASSLGQGWSLDHGYTF.